One and the same sample provided the 29 T cell receptor beta chains below, sequenced in a study of T cells after yellow fever vaccination. Each CDR3 protein is one row after TCRdb ran MiXCR on the 5' RACE reads. The table shows 550,000 or so distinct CDR3 sequences, with about 19% occurring only once. The source material was PBMCs, sampled 15 days after the yellow fever booster vaccination. The origin of the receptors is a man aged 25-45 years who received the YFV17D yellow fever vaccine.

With regard to this clonotype: A junction boundary mismatches the germline segment, possibly from a read error. The rearrangement joins TRBV20-1 to TRBJ2-1; 9 bases line up with TRBD2. This CDR3 spans 13 amino acids. Looked up from germline, CDR1 is DFQATT and CDR2 is SNEGSKA (reference sequence). CDR3 bases: TGCAGCGCTAGGCCTAGCGGGATTCGTGAGCAGTTCTTC. This sequence encodes CSARPSGIREQFF.

V and J are TRBV28 and TRBJ2-2; TRBD2 aligns across 9 bases. Germline values: CDR1 MDHEN, CDR2 SYDVKM. Unmatched junction bases numbered 4, after V lost 6 bases and J lost 5 bases. The CDR3 runs to 14 residues. The CDR3 loop is CASRFGLATGELFF. DNA of the CDR3: TGTGCCAGCAGGTTCGGACTAGCGACCGGGGAGCTGTTTTTT. Drawing the rest from reference TRBV28 and TRBJ2-2, the complete variable domain is DVKVTQSSRYLVKRTGEKVFLECVQDMDHENMFWYRQDPGLGLRLIYFSYDVKMKEKGDIPEGYSVSREKKERFSLILESASTNQTSMYLCASRFGLATGELFFGEGSRLTVL.

J is TRBJ2-5 and V is TRBV5-1, with D possibly TRBD2 on 6 matching bases. The CDR3 has 15 residues. Per germline, CDR1 SGHRS and CDR2 YFSETQ. Trimming left V 3 bases short and J 4 bases short, with 16 bases between. The CDR3 DNA follows: TGCGCCAGCAGCTCTCGCGGTTGGAGGGGAGAGACCCAGTACTTC. This sequence encodes CASSSRGWRGETQYF.

V is TRBV19 and J is TRBJ2-3; no definite D call. Per the germline V gene, CDR1 is LNHDA and CDR2 is SQIVND (reference sequence). The CDR3 has 15 amino acids. V was shortened by 6 bases and J by 0 bases, with 13 bases between the two germline ends. The CDR3 sequence is CASSPGVGSTDTQYF. The DNA for the CDR3 is TGTGCCAGTAGCCCCGGAGTGGGCAGCACAGATACGCAGTATTTT.

V gene TRBV18 combines with J gene TRBJ1-1; D remains unclear. Germline CDR1 reads KGHSH; CDR2 reads LQKENI. CDR3 size: 15 residues. The V end was cut by 6 bases, the J end by 0 bases, with 14 bases between. The CDR3 reads CASSTSLSMNTEAFF. The DNA for the CDR3 is TGTGCCAGCTCTACCAGCCTCTCAATGAACACTGAAGCTTTCTTT.

This clonotype was observed a few times. The chain uses TRBV29-1 and TRBJ1-2, with D perhaps TRBD1 (5 bases). Germline V gives CDR1 SQVTM, CDR2 ANQGSEA. The germline V and J ends were trimmed by 2 bases and 4 bases, with 8 bases remaining between them. This CDR3 contains 12 residues. CDR3 sequence (DNA): TGCAGCGTTGAACAGGGCCGCTATGGCTACACCTTC. Translation gives CSVEQGRYGYTF. The whole variable domain, remainder taken from reference TRBV29-1 and TRBJ1-2, is SAVISQKPSRDICQRGTSLTIQCQVDSQVTMMFWYRQQPGQSLTLIATANQGSEATYESGFVIDKFPISRPNLTFSTLTVSNMSPEDSSIYLCSVEQGRYGYTFGSGTRLTVV.

This clonotype has a handful of counts. CDR3 sequence: CASSLARLAVRSTQYF. The CDR3 DNA reads as TGTGCCAGCAGCTTAGCGCGGTTAGCGGTCAGGAGTACGCAGTATTTT. The rearrangement joins TRBV7-6 to TRBJ2-3; D is possibly TRBD2 (6 bases). Germline values: CDR1 SGHVS, CDR2 FNYEAQ. Trimming removed 0 bases at V and 8 bases at J, with 18 bases between. The CDR3 extends over 16 amino acids.

The chain has TRBV20-1 and TRBJ1-1, with TRBD1 as a possible D gene (6 bases). The V end lost 5 bases, the J end lost 0 bases, and 13 bases lay between the germline ends. Germline V CDR1 and CDR2: DFQATT, SNEGSKA (reference sequence). The CDR3 length is 14 residues. CDR3 coding DNA: TGCAGTGCTCCTAGTGGGGGGCTGAACACTGAAGCTTTCTTT. Amino acid sequence: CSAPSGGLNTEAFF.

This clonotype was seen only a few times. CDR3 residues: CASSLRGDHNEQFF. The CDR3 DNA is TGCGCCAGCAGCTTACGGGGGGACCACAATGAGCAGTTCTTC. This rearrangement joins TRBV5-1 to TRBJ2-1; 7 bases agree with TRBD2. V shed 2 bases and J 5 bases; nucleotides not matched to a gene: 4. The CDR3 runs to 14 residues. Germline CDR1 SGHRS, CDR2 YFSETQ.

This clonotype has just a few counts. The genes are TRBV27 and TRBJ2-1, with D possibly TRBD1 on 5 matching bases. The V and J ends lost 3 bases and 0 bases respectively, with 9 bases between them. The CDR3 spans 15 residues. Per germline, CDR1 MNHEY and CDR2 SMNVEV (reference sequence). The CDR3 region has the DNA TGTGCCAGCAGTTTTAACAGGTACTCCTACAATGAGCAGTTCTTC. Protein sequence: CASSFNRYSYNEQFF.

This clonotype was observed a handful of times. The chain couples TRBV5-1 to TRBJ1-1; 9 bases agree with TRBD1. V lost 4 bases to trimming and J lost 4 bases; unmatched junction nucleotides: 8. Germline assignment: CDR1 SGHRS and CDR2 YFSETQ. The CDR3 runs 15 residues. For the CDR3, the DNA is TGCGCCAGCAGCGAGCAGGGACAGGGTGGCACTGAAGCTTTCTTT. Translating it yields CASSEQGQGGTEAFF.

This chain connects TRBV7-9 to TRBJ2-5, with 7 bases identical to TRBD2. The CDR3 length is 14 residues. Germline V lookup: CDR1 SEHNR, CDR2 FQNEAQ (reference sequence). The V segment lost 4 bases and the J segment 5 bases; nucleotides outside the gene matches: 7. CDR3 protein: CASSWGSGGETQYF. The CDR3 DNA is TGTGCCAGCAGCTGGGGGTCGGGAGGCGAGACCCAGTACTTC.

This clonotype came up a few times. The DNA of the CDR3 is TGCAGTGCCGCAAGCGGGAGTGGCTTCGATACGCAGTATTTT. It codes for CSAASGSGFDTQYF. V usage is TRBV20-1 and J usage is TRBJ2-3, with 8 bases lining up with TRBD2. The V and J ends lost 6 bases and 6 bases, in that order; junction bases with no gene match: 11. Germline CDR1 reads DFQATT; CDR2 reads SNEGSKA (reference sequence). The length of the CDR3 is 14 residues.

The gene calls are TRBV4-2 and TRBJ2-5; 8 nucleotides align to TRBD2. V dropped 2 bases and J dropped 4; count of bases not matched to a gene: 6. In germline, CDR1 is LGHNA, CDR2 YNFKEQ. The CDR3 spans 15 residues. The CDR3 reads CASSQQAGVRETQYF. The CDR3 DNA reads as TGTGCCAGCAGCCAACAAGCGGGAGTACGAGAGACCCAGTACTTC.

This chain connects TRBV5-1 to TRBJ2-7; D remains unclear. The germline CDR1 and CDR2 sequences are SGHRS and YFSETQ. This CDR3 has 14 amino acids. The germline V and J ends were trimmed by 4 bases and 3 bases, with 14 bases remaining between them. The CDR3 sequence: CASSEVDNYYEQYF. CDR3 sequence (DNA): TGCGCCAGCAGCGAGGTTGACAATTACTACGAGCAGTACTTC.

The chain recombines TRBV28 with TRBJ1-2; 7 bases are shared with TRBD1. V lost 7 bases, J lost 2 bases, and 7 bases stayed unmatched. The germline V gene has CDR1 MDHEN and CDR2 SYDVKM. CDR3 length: 14 residues. CDR3 residues: CASIRTGRNYGYTF. The CDR3 DNA is TGTGCCAGCATCAGGACAGGACGAAACTATGGCTACACCTTC.

This rearrangement joins TRBV7-2 to TRBJ2-7, with 9 positions matching TRBD1. This CDR3 is built from 14 residues. CDR1 is SGHTA and CDR2 is FQGNSA in the germline V gene. Trimming took 6 bases from V and 5 from J; bases not matched to a gene: 8. The CDR3 protein is CASSSGQGTHEQYF. The CDR3 nucleotides are TGTGCCAGCAGTTCAGGACAGGGGACCCACGAGCAGTACTTC.

This clonotype was seen a single time. CDR3 DNA: TGCAGCGTTGACCCCACCACCCAGGGAGTAAAAAATGAGCAGTTCTTC. Translating it yields CSVDPTTQGVKNEQFF. The genes are TRBV29-1 and TRBJ2-1; D may be TRBD1 or TRBD2 (5 bases each). The CDR3 covers 16 residues. Germline-derived CDR1 and CDR2 are SQVTM and ANQGSEA. V shed 3 bases and J shed 7 bases, with 22 bases lying between them.

The J gene is TRBJ2-1, the V gene TRBV10-3; 8 bases are shared with TRBD2. The CDR3 is 17 residues long. V dropped 0 bases and J dropped 9; count of bases not matched to a gene: 13. Per the germline V gene, CDR1 is ENHRY and CDR2 is SYGVKD. The CDR3 bases are TGTGCCATCAGTGAGTCTCAAGCGGGAGCAGGTTTGGGTGAGCAGTTCTTC. This encodes CAISESQAGAGLGEQFF.

There are a few counts of this clonotype. The V gene is TRBV7-3, the J gene TRBJ2-3; TRBD1 agrees at 9 bases. Germline CDR1 reads SGHTA; CDR2 reads FQGTGA. The CDR3 extends over 12 amino acids. The V and J ends lost 6 bases and 5 bases, in that order; junction bases with no gene match: 0. CDR3 in amino acids: CASRGQGDTQYF. For the CDR3, the DNA is TGTGCCAGCAGGGGACAGGGAGATACGCAGTATTTT.

This clonotype showed up just a few times. This rearrangement joins TRBV12-3 or TRBV12-4 to TRBJ2-5, with TRBD1 matching over 10 bases. V trimming: 4 bases; J trimming: 4 bases; junction bases outside the gene matches: 9. The CDR3 is 16 amino acids. The DNA of the CDR3 is TGTGCCAGCAGTTCCCTCAGTCGGACAGGGGGAGAGACCCAGTACTTC. Protein product: CASSSLSRTGGETQYF.

The V and J genes are TRBV7-6 and TRBJ1-2; the D gene is possibly TRBD1 (5 bases). This CDR3 has 15 residues. Germline V CDR1 and CDR2: SGHVS, FNYEAQ. The V end was cut by 3 bases, the J end by 3 bases, with 14 bases between. CDR3 bases: TGTGCCAGCAGCTTGACAGAGTCCTCCTACTATGGCTACACCTTC. Translated, it gives CASSLTESSYYGYTF.

This clonotype has ten or more counts. This chain uses TRBV4-3 with TRBJ2-5; D call uncertain. V was shortened by 4 bases and J by 6 bases, with 18 bases between the two germline ends. Germline CDR1 is LGHNA and CDR2 is YSLEER. The CDR3 extends over 15 amino acids. The CDR3 here is CASSLQVKGGKTQYF. The CDR3 DNA follows: TGCGCCAGCAGCCTCCAGGTGAAGGGTGGAAAGACCCAGTACTTC.

The rearrangement joins TRBV11-2 to TRBJ2-3, with TRBD2 identical over 16 bases. V was clipped by 4 bases and J by 5 bases; unmatched bases: 12. The CDR3 covers 19 residues. CDR1 is SGHAT and CDR2 is FQNNGV in the germline V gene. Here the CDR3 reads CASSSLPGTSGRVEDTQYF. The CDR3 nucleotides are TGTGCCAGCAGCTCTCTCCCGGGGACTAGCGGGAGGGTTGAAGATACGCAGTATTTT.

V gene TRBV7-9 combines with J gene TRBJ2-2; D is unresolved. The CDR3 consists of 13 residues. Trimming shortened V by 5 bases and J by 6 bases, and 10 bases separated the two germline ends. CDR1 and CDR2 from the germline V gene are SEHNR and FQNEAQ (reference sequence). Here the CDR3 DNA reads TGTGCCAGCAGCCCTCAAGCGTCCGGGGAGCTGTTTTTT. Translating gives CASSPQASGELFF.

Here the CDR3 DNA reads TGCAGTGCACTCCGCGGGGTTGGCACCGGGGAGCTGTTTTTT. Amino acids: CSALRGVGTGELFF. This chain connects TRBV20-1 to TRBJ2-2; the D gene is possibly TRBD2 (6 bases). CDR1 DFQATT and CDR2 SNEGSKA come from the germline V gene (reference sequence). The CDR3 runs to 14 residues. V was clipped by 6 bases and J by 4 bases, with 15 bases between them.

This chain uses TRBV29-1 with TRBJ2-2, with D unresolved. V gave up 1 base and J gave up 4 bases, with 4 bases separating them. Germline-derived CDR1 and CDR2 are SQVTM and ANQGSEA. CDR3 size: 12 residues. CDR3 nucleotides: TGCAGCGTTGAAGGTCGCACCGGGGAGCTGTTTTTT. Protein: CSVEGRTGELFF.

This clonotype was detected a few times. The junction and the germline gene differ at one end; a read error may be behind it. The chain joins TRBV7-7 to TRBJ2-5, with D possibly TRBD2 on 6 matching bases. The CDR3 extends over 14 amino acids. Germline CDR1 is SSHAT and CDR2 is FNYEAQ (reference sequence). CDR3 sequence reads: CASSLESGQETQYF. In nucleotides, the CDR3 is TGTGCTAGCAGCTTAGAAAGCGGGCAAGAGACCCAGTACTTC.

The V call is TRBV7-2, the J call TRBJ2-7, with 13 bases identical to TRBD2. The CDR3 sequence is 15 residues long. V lost 7 bases and J lost 7; bases outside the gene matches: 10. Germline V gene data show CDR1 as SGHTA and CDR2 as FQGNSA. CDR3 sequence: CASTNRTSGSKEQYF. The CDR3 region has the DNA TGTGCCAGCACCAACCGGACTAGCGGGAGTAAAGAGCAGTACTTC. Using reference TRBV7-2 and TRBJ2-7 for the parts outside the CDR3, the full variable domain is GAGVSQSPSNKVTEKGKDVELRCDPISGHTALYWYRQSLGQGLEFLIYFQGNSAPDKSGLPSDRFSAERTGGSVSTLTIQRTQQEDSAVYLCASTNRTSGSKEQYFGPGTRLTVT.